Presented here are 20 T cell receptor beta chains from one specimen sequenced in a study of T cell repertoires in cytomegalovirus infection. TCRdb re-derived calls from the reads in MiXCR, one entry per CDR3 protein. The sample shows 300,000 to 400,000 distinct CDR3 sequences, about a sixth of them seen only once. The sample consisted of PBMCs. All receptors derive from a human donor in good health (CMV status not recorded). Some clones in this sample may be carry-over from other donors' samples.

This clonotype was seen repeatedly, ten times or more. J is TRBJ2-3 and V is TRBV7-9; possible D gene TRBD2, 6 bases. The CDR3 is 16 residues long. With 4 bases removed from V and 1 base from J, the gap between germline ends came to 15 bases. Germline CDR1 reads SEHNR; CDR2 reads FQNEAQ (reference sequence). CDR3 nucleotide sequence: TGTGCCAGCAGCTCGGCCCGGGAGCGCGGCACAGATACGCAGTATTTT. Protein: CASSSARERGTDTQYF.

This sequence joins TRBV15 and TRBJ2-1, with D maybe TRBD2 (5 bases). CDR1 and CDR2 (germline): LNHNV, YYDKDF (reference sequence). The ends were cut back, 7 bases at V and 4 bases at J, with 20 bases in the middle. The CDR3 sequence is 16 residues long. The CDR3 region is CATTSRRLAGYNEQFF. The DNA for the CDR3 is TGTGCCACCACAAGTCGTCGGCTAGCAGGATACAATGAGCAGTTCTTC.

The genes are TRBV19 and TRBJ1-5, with TRBD1 matching 8 bases. The V gene end was trimmed by 7 bases and the J gene end by 4 bases; junction bases not matched to a gene: 9. The CDR3 contains 15 residues. Germline V CDR1 and CDR2: LNHDA, SQIVND (reference sequence). In nucleotides, the CDR3 is TGTGCCAGTACAGGACAGGGAAGCCCTAATCAGCCCCAGCATTTT. It encodes CASTGQGSPNQPQHF.

The V call is TRBV4-1, the J call TRBJ1-2; 9 bases map to TRBD1. Losses at the gene ends were 0 bases for V and 7 bases for J; bases not matched to a gene: 6. Germline loops: CDR1 MGHRA, CDR2 YSYEKL. The CDR3 covers 15 residues. The CDR3 bases are TGCGCCAGCAGCCAAGATTTCGGACAGGGGTTTGGCTACACCTTC. Residues: CASSQDFGQGFGYTF.

To note about this clonotype: One end of the junction varies from germline; a read error may be responsible. J is TRBJ1-1 and V is TRBV11-2; D gene unclear. The CDR3 loop spans 12 amino acids. Germline V CDR1 and CDR2: SGHAT, FQNNGV. The CDR3 DNA follows: TGTGCCAACAGCTTCCGGGACACTGAAGCTTTCTTT. Protein sequence: CANSFRDTEAFF.

In this sample, this clonotype turned up many times. The rearrangement joins TRBV7-2 to TRBJ2-7; TRBD1 matches 9 bases. Germline trimming cut 5 bases from V and 3 bases from J; bases unmatched to any gene: 5. Germline CDR1 and CDR2: SGHTA and FQGNSA. The CDR3 spans 14 residues. DNA for the CDR3: TGTGCCAGCAGCACCCGGACAGGGGACTACGAGCAGTACTTC. This translates into CASSTRTGDYEQYF.

The V gene is TRBV7-2, the J gene TRBJ2-1; no clear D. V lost 2 bases to trimming and J lost 3 bases, with 8 bases between them. The length of the CDR3 is 14 residues. Germline V gene lookup returns CDR1 SGHTA and CDR2 FQGNSA. CDR3 nucleotides: TGTGCCAGCAGCTTAATAACCAGCTACAATGAGCAGTTCTTC. Protein: CASSLITSYNEQFF.

This clonotype was seen many times. This chain connects TRBV12-3 or TRBV12-4 to TRBJ2-5; the D is unclear. The CDR3 runs 11 residues. Trimming removed 5 bases from V and 9 bases from J, with 10 bases in between. In DNA form, the CDR3 reads TGTGCCAGCAGTCTGGATAGAGCCCAGTACTTC. Translating gives CASSLDRAQYF.

This clonotype was observed at least ten times. The chain is built from TRBV7-2 and TRBJ2-7; D not resolved. Germline loops: CDR1 SGHTA, CDR2 FQGNSA. The CDR3 is made up of 15 amino acids. V was shortened by 5 bases and J by 1 base, with 15 bases between the two germline ends. The CDR3 DNA reads as TGTGCCAGCAGCGTAACAGACGGTGGGTCCTACGAGCAGTACTTC. Its translation is CASSVTDGGSYEQYF.

Ten or more counts support this clonotype. V usage is TRBV7-9 and J usage is TRBJ1-1, with no clear D. Germline V CDR1 and CDR2: SEHNR, FQNEAQ (reference sequence). Trimming removed 7 bases at V and 5 bases at J, with 11 bases between. There are 12 residues in the CDR3. The CDR3 DNA reads TGTGCCAGCACCCACGGGGAAACTGAAGCTTTCTTT. Translation: CASTHGETEAFF.

This rearrangement joins TRBV20-1 to TRBJ2-3, with 8 bases matching TRBD1. This CDR3 has 13 residues. Germline V gene data show CDR1 as DFQATT and CDR2 as SNEGSKA (reference sequence). With 6 bases clipped from V and 3 bases from J, the junction kept 5 bases outside the gene matches. The CDR3 loop is CSAQTGVTDTQYF. For the CDR3, the DNA is TGCAGTGCCCAGACAGGGGTAACAGATACGCAGTATTTT.

This clonotype was detected many times. This chain connects TRBV6-2 or TRBV6-3 to TRBJ2-4; TRBD1 is a possible D gene (6 bases). The germline CDR1 and CDR2 sequences are MNHEY and SVGEGT. Trimming left V 6 bases short and J 9 bases short, with 12 bases between. CDR3 length: 12 residues. CDR3 in DNA: TGTGCCAGCAGGCCTACAGGGTCCATTCAGTACTTC. This gives the protein CASRPTGSIQYF.

The CDR3 region has the DNA TGTGCCAGCAGTGTAAATCAGGGGGGAGAGACCCAGTACTTC. This encodes CASSVNQGGETQYF. The chain couples TRBV2 to TRBJ2-5, with a weak D call TRBD1 (7 bases). V lost 4 bases to trimming and J lost 4 bases, with 13 bases between them. CDR1 SNHLY and CDR2 FYNNEI come from the germline V gene. The CDR3 totals 14 residues.

This chain joins TRBV20-1 and TRBJ2-1; D unclear. The CDR3 loop spans 13 amino acids. Germline V lookup: CDR1 DFQATT, CDR2 SNEGSKA (reference sequence). V gave up 3 bases and J gave up 0 bases, with 6 bases separating them. The CDR3: CSASDNSYNEQFF. The CDR3 DNA is TGCAGTGCTAGCGACAACTCCTACAATGAGCAGTTCTTC.

Remarks on this clonotype: In this CDR3 the conserved last residue, phenylalanine or tryptophan, is missing, so a read error is likely. The chain is built from TRBV7-9 and TRBJ1-1; the D is unclear. Germline CDR1 is SEHNR and CDR2 is FQNEAQ (reference sequence). CDR3 length equals 13 residues. V lost 3 bases and J lost 2, with 7 bases in between. CDR3 DNA: TGTGCCAGCAGCTTCTCGGGAAACACTGAAGCTTTCCTT. Its protein product is CASSFSGNTEAFL.

This clonotype has only a few counts. The rearrangement joins TRBV2 to TRBJ1-2; 9 bases align to TRBD1. After removal of 10 bases from V and 3 bases from J, the junction contained 3 bases not matched to a gene. The CDR3 has 12 residues. Germline loops: CDR1 SNHLY, CDR2 FYNNEI. The CDR3 here is CANRQGDYGYTF. DNA of the CDR3: TGTGCCAACCGACAGGGGGACTATGGCTACACCTTC. The complete variable domain, with remaining parts taken from reference TRBV2 and TRBJ1-2, reads EPEVTQTPSHQVTQMGQEVILRCVPISNHLYFYWYRQILGQKVEFLVSFYNNEISEKSEIFDDQFSVERPDGSNFTLKIRSTKLEDSAMYFCANRQGDYGYTFGSGTRLTVV.

The table lists this clonotype with many counts. The chain employs TRBV5-6 and TRBJ1-1, with D tentatively TRBD1 (5 bases). Trimming took off 5 bases at V and 3 bases at J, with 17 bases between the two ends. There are 15 residues in the CDR3. CDR1 SGHDT and CDR2 YYEEEE come from the germline V gene. This chain's CDR3 is CASSSDLGTYTEAFF. In DNA, the CDR3 is TGTGCCAGCAGTTCCGATTTGGGGACGTACACTGAAGCTTTCTTT. Using reference TRBV5-6 and TRBJ1-1 for the parts outside the CDR3, the full variable domain is DAGVTQSPTHLIKTRGQQVTLRCSPKSGHDTVSWYQQALGQGPQFIFQYYEEEERQRGNFPDRFSGHQFPNYSSELNVNALLLGDSALYLCASSSDLGTYTEAFFGQGTRLTVV.

At least ten counts were recorded for this clonotype. DNA for the CDR3: TGTGCCAGTCAGTATGGGCCTGAAGCTTTCTTT. Its translation is CASQYGPEAFF. The chain is built from TRBV6-6 and TRBJ1-1; D is ambiguous. This CDR3 has 11 amino acids. Germline V CDR1 and CDR2: MNHNY, SVGAGI (reference sequence). V gave up 9 bases and J gave up 6 bases, with 11 bases separating them.

About this clonotype: An end of the junction differs from the germline gene, which may be a read error. In DNA, the CDR3 is TGTGCCAGCAGTCTCCTGACTAGAAATGGGCTCTTC. This gives the protein CASSLLTRNGLF. V usage is TRBV27 and J usage is TRBJ2-1; weak D call: TRBD2 (6 bases). Germline-derived CDR1 and CDR2 are MNHEY and SMNVEV (reference sequence). The CDR3 is 12 amino acids.

The gene calls are TRBV14 and TRBJ1-5; D gene uncertain. Trimming shortened V by 5 bases and J by 3 bases, and 8 bases separated the two germline ends. The CDR3 runs 13 residues. The germline V gene encodes CDR1 SGHDN and CDR2 FVKESK. The CDR3 loop is CASSLRYNQPQHF. The CDR3 region has the DNA TGTGCCAGCAGCTTACGGTACAATCAGCCCCAGCATTTT. Full variable domain (missing parts from reference TRBV14 and TRBJ1-5): EAGVTQFPSHSVIEKGQTVTLRCDPISGHDNLYWYRRVMGKEIKFLLHFVKESKQDESGMPNNRFLAERTGGTYSTLKVQPAELEDSGVYFCASSLRYNQPQHFGDGTRLSIL.